The clone carrying this TCR beta chain was seen repeatedly, ten times or more. Its matching antigen is unknown. By 5'RACE with 10-nucleotide random UMIs, the cDNA was made. In TCRdb, the 5' RACE reads were re-called with MiXCR into one record per CDR3 protein. The table records more than 60,000 distinct CDR3 sequences, about 3.7% of them present only once. These data come from a study of neurological immune-mediated disorders. Overall study findings and caveats: While HTLV-1-associated myelopathy showed the greatest TCR clonal expansion, multiple sclerosis showed the least, falling below healthy controls. No expanded-clone CDR3 amino acid sequence recurred across subjects, suggesting private TCR-beta repertoires.

The J segment lost 4 bases and the V segment lost 0 bases, leaving 4 bases of the junction unmatched. Germline V gene sequence: CDR1 SGHRS, CDR2 YFSETQ. This CDR3 is built from 16 residues. The chain recombines TRBV5-1 with TRBJ2-5; 12 bases are shared with TRBD2. The receptor comes from a woman aged 50 to 60 with multiple sclerosis. The sequencing input was PBMCs. The CDR3 DNA is TGCGCCAGCAGCTTGGCTCTAGCGGGAGGGCGAGAGACCCAGTACTTC. This translates into CASSLALAGGRETQYF.